The 15 T cell receptor beta chains below come from one sample, sequenced in a study of T cell responses to AZD1222 COVID-19 vaccine. Profiled with immunoSEQ multiplex PCR; TCRdb holds only in-frame clones, not every one. Of roughly 180,000 clones in the sample, more than 75% were seen once. Sequenced here: peripheral blood, sampled on day 0 of MenACWY control vaccination. These receptors all stem from an adult in good health.

The gene calls are TRBV6-5 and TRBJ1-5; 11 bases agree with TRBD1. This CDR3 is built from 15 residues. The germline CDR1 and CDR2 sequences are MNHEY and SVGAGI. Trimming took 4 bases from V and 8 from J; bases not matched to a gene: 7. The CDR3 spells CASSFGQGALEPQHF. CDR3 coding DNA: TGTGCCAGCAGTTTCGGACAGGGGGCCTTGGAGCCCCAGCATTTT.

This CDR3 is CASSSRLVGGNQPQHF. CDR3 nucleotides: TGTGCCAGCAGCTCCCGTCTCGTAGGGGGGAATCAGCCCCAGCATTTT. The chain recombines TRBV13 with TRBJ1-5; weak D call: TRBD1 (6 bases). Germline CDR1 is PRHDT and CDR2 is FYEKMQ (reference sequence). V was clipped by 4 bases and J by 4 bases, with 17 bases between them. This CDR3 comprises 16 residues. The full variable domain, its missing parts supplied by reference TRBV13 and TRBJ1-5, is AAGVIQSPRHLIKEKRETATLKCYPIPRHDTVYWYQQGPGQDPQFLISFYEKMQSDKGSIPDRFSAQQFSDYHSELNMSSLELGDSALYFCASSSRLVGGNQPQHFGDGTRLSIL.

J is TRBJ1-2 and V is TRBV5-1; possible D gene TRBD1, 6 bases. The CDR3 is 14 amino acids. V lost 1 base and J lost 4, with 11 bases in between. Looked up from germline, CDR1 is SGHRS and CDR2 is YFSETQ. The DNA of the CDR3 is TGCGCCAGCAGCTTGTCTACAGGGAGCTATGGCTACACCTTC. This sequence encodes CASSLSTGSYGYTF.

The chain's CDR3 is CASSFGAGVNTEAFF. In DNA, the CDR3 is TGTGCCAGCAGTTTCGGTGCGGGGGTGAACACTGAAGCTTTCTTT. The chain carries TRBV28 and TRBJ1-1, with D perhaps matching TRBD1 (5 bases). This CDR3 has 15 amino acids. Between the trimmed V and J ends, which lost 3 bases and 0 bases, there was a span of 11 bases. Germline assignment: CDR1 MDHEN and CDR2 SYDVKM. Full variable domain (rest looked up from reference TRBV28 and TRBJ1-1): DVKVTQSSRYLVKRTGEKVFLECVQDMDHENMFWYRQDPGLGLRLIYFSYDVKMKEKGDIPEGYSVSREKKERFSLILESASTNQTSMYLCASSFGAGVNTEAFFGQGTRLTVV.

This clone showed up just a few times. J is TRBJ2-2 and V is TRBV9; D is unresolved. The CDR3 covers 16 residues. Per germline, CDR1 SGDLS and CDR2 YYNGEE. V dropped 0 bases and J dropped 1 base, with 10 bases sitting between them. The CDR3 DNA is TGTGCCAGCAGCGTAGGAGGCGTTTTGAACACCGGGGAGCTGTTTTTT. Residues: CASSVGGVLNTGELFF.

This clone was seen just once. J is TRBJ2-3 and V is TRBV4-1; the D is unclear. The CDR3 consists of 13 residues. Trimming stripped 4 bases from V and 3 bases from J, with 8 bases between. CDR1 and CDR2 (germline): MGHRA, YSYEKL. CDR3 sequence reads: CASSPMGTDTQYF. In nucleotides, the CDR3 is TGCGCCAGCAGCCCTATGGGGACAGATACGCAGTATTTT.

V is TRBV28 and J is TRBJ1-5; TRBD1 is a possible D gene (6 bases). The CDR3 has 14 amino acids. CDR1 and CDR2 from the germline V gene are MDHEN and SYDVKM. The germline V and J ends were trimmed by 7 bases and 6 bases, with 16 bases remaining between them. CDR3 in amino acids: CASNVQGMGQPQHF. The CDR3 nucleotides are TGTGCCAGCAACGTGCAGGGGATGGGTCAGCCCCAGCATTTT.

V is TRBV30 and J is TRBJ2-6; no clear D. V was clipped by 0 bases and J by 2 bases, with 2 bases between them. Germline V gene data show CDR1 as GTSNPN and CDR2 as SVGIG (reference sequence). The CDR3 spans 13 residues. The CDR3 nucleotides are TGTGCCTGGAGTGTACCTGGGGCCAACGTCCTGACTTTC. This translates into CAWSVPGANVLTF.

J is TRBJ1-1 and V is TRBV29-1; no definite D call. The CDR3 is made up of 13 amino acids. V was trimmed by 2 bases and J by 1 base, leaving 8 bases between them. CDR1 is SQVTM, CDR2 ANQGSEA, per germline. In DNA form, the CDR3 reads TGCAGCGTTGAAACCCCAGGGAACACTGAAGCTTTCTTT. Encoded protein: CSVETPGNTEAFF.

V is TRBV19 and J is TRBJ2-2; D is possibly TRBD2 (5 bases). The CDR3 contains 13 residues. V shed 4 bases and J shed 7 bases, with 10 bases lying between them. The germline V gene has CDR1 LNHDA and CDR2 SQIVND (reference sequence). CDR3 residues: CASSSRDGGELFF. CDR3 DNA sequence: TGTGCCAGTAGTAGCCGGGATGGCGGGGAGCTGTTTTTT.

V gene TRBV4-3 combines with J gene TRBJ2-7, with 9 bases matching TRBD1. Germline trimming cut 0 bases from V and 3 bases from J; bases unmatched to any gene: 3. Germline loops: CDR1 LGHNA, CDR2 YSLEER. The length of the CDR3 is 15 residues. CDR3 nucleotide sequence: TGCGCCAGCAGCCAAGATACAGGGGGCAACTACGAGCAGTACTTC. It encodes CASSQDTGGNYEQYF.

The CDR3 DNA sequence: TGTGCCAGCAGTAGGGGGACAGCCTCTGGAAACACCATATATTTT. It specifies CASSRGTASGNTIYF. The V call is TRBV6-5, the J call TRBJ1-3, with 7 bases matching TRBD1. The ends lost 5 bases at V and 0 bases at J; junction bases unmatched: 4. The germline V gene encodes CDR1 MNHEY and CDR2 SVGAGI. The CDR3 loop spans 15 amino acids.

The V call is TRBV5-1, the J call TRBJ2-1; 8 bases match TRBD1. Germline assignment: CDR1 SGHRS and CDR2 YFSETQ. This CDR3 is 13 amino acids long. V was clipped by 2 bases and J by 9 bases; unmatched bases: 4. DNA of the CDR3: TGCGCCAGCAGCTTCGGACAGGGAGGTGAGCAGTTCTTC. Protein: CASSFGQGGEQFF.

The CDR3 DNA reads TGTGCCAGCAGCCAAGGGCCTGGGCAGGGGGAGCGGGGCTACACCTTC. It specifies CASSQGPGQGERGYTF. V gene TRBV4-2 combines with J gene TRBJ1-2, with TRBD1 identical over 7 bases. The junction had 13 bases not matched to a gene; V was cut back by 1 base and J by 8 bases. The germline gives CDR1 LGHNA, CDR2 YNFKEQ. The CDR3 runs to 16 residues.

In this sample, this clone turned up once. This sequence joins TRBV11-2 and TRBJ1-1; no firm D call. The CDR3 spans 14 residues. Germline CDR1 is SGHAT and CDR2 is FQNNGV. V gave up 4 bases and J gave up 1 base, with 10 bases separating them. CDR3 in amino acids: CASSSVSGNTEAFF. Here the CDR3 DNA reads TGTGCCAGCAGCTCTGTGAGTGGGAACACTGAAGCTTTCTTT.